Each of the 22 T cell receptor beta chains below was sequenced from the same sample in a study of blood T cell repertoires in COVID-19. Using immunoSEQ multiplex PCR, the repertoire was profiled, and TCRdb retains in-frame clones only, with some absent. The data contain 250,000 to 400,000 clones, roughly nine tenths of them singletons. The specimen was PBMCs or T cells enriched from blood (not recorded which). Every receptor here comes from a man aged 55-75 years who had recovered from COVID-19.

The V gene is TRBV9, the J gene TRBJ2-3; 8 bases are a match to TRBD1. V lost 0 bases and J lost 4; bases outside the gene matches: 4. The germline V gene encodes CDR1 SGDLS and CDR2 YYNGEE. The CDR3 has 15 residues. The CDR3 DNA sequence: TGTGCCAGCAGCGTAGGTGACAGGGGAGCAGATACGCAGTATTTT. It yields the protein CASSVGDRGADTQYF.

This chain links TRBV30 with TRBJ2-7; 9 positions match TRBD1. Germline V CDR1 and CDR2: GTSNPN, SVGIG (reference sequence). V was pared by 2 bases and J by 7 bases, with 12 bases of the junction left unmatched. The CDR3 spans 15 residues. DNA for the CDR3: TGTGCCTGGAGTTCACGGACAGGGGTTCTTGGGGAGCAGTACTTC. Translation: CAWSSRTGVLGEQYF.

This clone was picked up one time. CDR3 sequence: CASSGQSQETQYF. As DNA, the CDR3 is TGTGCCAGCTCCGGACAGAGCCAAGAGACCCAGTACTTC. The chain is built from TRBV19 and TRBJ2-5; tentative D call: TRBD1 (6 bases). V was pared by 9 bases and J by 1 base, with 12 bases between. The CDR3 extends over 13 amino acids. CDR1 is LNHDA and CDR2 is SQIVND in the germline V gene (reference sequence).

For this clone: At the DNA level, this CDR3 is encoded by other sequences in the same sample as well. The CDR3 is CASSRQGNTEAFF. For the CDR3, the DNA is TGTGCCAGCAGTCGACAGGGGAACACTGAAGCTTTCTTT. The chain employs TRBV2 and TRBJ1-1; 7 bases map to TRBD1. With V trimmed by 5 bases and J by 1 base, 1 base remained unmatched. Germline values: CDR1 SNHLY, CDR2 FYNNEI. The CDR3 contains 13 residues.

V and J are TRBV28 and TRBJ2-3; 15 bases are a match to TRBD2. Trimming removed 4 bases from V and 4 bases from J; junction bases left unmatched: 3. Germline CDR1 and CDR2: MDHEN and SYDVKM. CDR3 length equals 16 residues. In nucleotides, the CDR3 is TGTGCCAGCAGTTCCGGACTAGCGGGAGGGGCAGATACGCAGTATTTT. Translation: CASSSGLAGGADTQYF. The variable domain in full, completed from reference TRBV28 and TRBJ2-3, reads DVKVTQSSRYLVKRTGEKVFLECVQDMDHENMFWYRQDPGLGLRLIYFSYDVKMKEKGDIPEGYSVSREKKERFSLILESASTNQTSMYLCASSSGLAGGADTQYFGPGTRLTVL.

The V call is TRBV19, the J call TRBJ2-3; D possibly corresponds to TRBD1 (5 bases). V was pared by 9 bases and J by 2 bases, with 15 bases between. In germline, CDR1 is LNHDA, CDR2 SQIVND (reference sequence). The CDR3 is made up of 14 amino acids. In nucleotides, the CDR3 is TGTGCCAGCGAAGACAGCTCCCTCACAGATACGCAGTATTTT. This gives the protein CASEDSSLTDTQYF.

This chain uses TRBV21-1 with TRBJ1-2. TRBV21-1 is described as a pseudogene. The CDR3 consists of 18 residues. For the CDR3, the DNA is TGTGCCAGCAGCAAAGTTGACGGGGATCTACATTTTAACTATGGCTACACCTTC. It codes for CASSKVDGDLHFNYGYTF.

The V gene is TRBV19, the J gene TRBJ1-4; D gene unclear. V gave up 7 bases and J gave up 3 bases, with 9 bases separating them. The CDR3 runs 13 residues. Germline lookup yields CDR1 LNHDA and CDR2 SQIVND (reference sequence). The CDR3 loop reads CASNVDSNEKLFF. CDR3 nucleotides: TGTGCCAGTAACGTGGACTCTAATGAAAAACTGTTTTTT.

The rearrangement joins TRBV5-1 to TRBJ2-7; tentative D call: TRBD2 (6 bases). The CDR3 contains 12 residues. Deletions cut 0 bases from V and 6 bases from J, with 7 bases between. CDR1 is SGHRS and CDR2 is YFSETQ in the germline V gene. The CDR3 loop is CASSLGGGEQYF. In nucleotides, the CDR3 is TGCGCCAGCAGCTTGGGGGGAGGCGAGCAGTACTTC.

The chain employs TRBV12-3 or TRBV12-4 and TRBJ1-2; D is uncertain. CDR3 length equals 12 residues. Trimming cost V 8 bases and J 6 bases, with 13 bases left between them. In DNA form, the CDR3 reads TGTGCCAGCGCATCGAATTACAATGGCTACACCTTC. Translated: CASASNYNGYTF.

The V gene is TRBV19, the J gene TRBJ2-5; maybe TRBD1 (5 bases). The CDR3 covers 13 residues. Germline V CDR1 and CDR2: LNHDA, SQIVND (reference sequence). Trimming took off 3 bases at V and 2 bases at J, with 7 bases between the two ends. DNA of the CDR3: TGTGCCAGTAGTATGGACACTCAAGAGACCCAGTACTTC. Amino acids: CASSMDTQETQYF. Together with reference TRBV19 and TRBJ2-5, the CDR3 gives the full variable domain: DGGITQSPKYLFRKEGQNVTLSCEQNLNHDAMYWYRQDPGQGLRLIYYSQIVNDFQKGDIAEGYSVSREKKESFPLTVTSAQKNPTAFYLCASSMDTQETQYFGPGTRLLVL.

The gene calls are TRBV28 and TRBJ1-1; 7 bases map to TRBD1. The length of the CDR3 is 14 residues. With V trimmed by 6 bases and J by 0 bases, 4 bases remained unmatched. Germline V gene sequence: CDR1 MDHEN, CDR2 SYDVKM. In DNA, the CDR3 is TGTGCCAGCAGCCTGGGGACAGTGAACACTGAAGCTTTCTTT. This sequence encodes CASSLGTVNTEAFF.

V and J are TRBV7-2 and TRBJ2-3; D gene uncertain. Germline lookup yields CDR1 SGHTA and CDR2 FQGNSA. Trimming left V 5 bases short and J 3 bases short, with 9 bases between. This CDR3 region has 13 residues. The CDR3 bases are TGTGCCAGCAGCCCGGCGCGGACAGATACGCAGTATTTT. Translation gives CASSPARTDTQYF.

CDR3 region: CASSLSIEVYTEAFF. DNA for the CDR3: TGTGCCAGCTCACTATCTATTGAGGTCTACACTGAAGCTTTCTTT. The V gene is TRBV18, the J gene TRBJ1-1, with D uncertain. The CDR3 consists of 15 residues. Trimming cost V 4 bases and J 3 bases, with 15 bases left between them. The V gene's germline CDR1 is KGHSH and CDR2 LQKENI.

A remark on this clone: Other DNA sequences in this specimen translate into the identical CDR3. The chain has TRBV2 and TRBJ1-6, with 8 bases matching TRBD1. Germline trimming cut 5 bases from V and 7 bases from J; bases unmatched to any gene: 7. CDR1 is SNHLY, CDR2 FYNNEI, per germline. The CDR3 loop spans 15 amino acids. In DNA, the CDR3 is TGTGCCAGCAGTCAGGACAGGGCGGGCAATTCACCCCTCCACTTT. Encoded protein: CASSQDRAGNSPLHF.

This chain links TRBV30 with TRBJ1-1; no reliable D call. Germline-derived CDR1 and CDR2 are GTSNPN and SVGIG (reference sequence). The V end lost 8 bases, the J end lost 1 base, and 5 bases lay between the germline ends. The CDR3 contains 10 residues. Here the CDR3 reads CAGGNTEAFF. The CDR3 nucleotides read TGTGCCGGAGGGAACACTGAAGCTTTCTTT.

The rearrangement links TRBV5-1 to TRBJ2-2; no reliable D call. The CDR3 length is 14 residues. The V gene's germline CDR1 is SGHRS and CDR2 YFSETQ. The V gene lost 5 bases and the J gene lost 0 bases, with 8 bases spanning the gap. The CDR3 DNA reads as TGCGCCAGCAGAACAGATCCGAACACCGGGGAGCTGTTTTTT. Protein product: CASRTDPNTGELFF.

In this sample, this clone turned up once. The rearrangement joins TRBV3-1 (or the pseudogene TRBV3-2) to TRBJ1-6; maybe TRBD1 (6 bases). The V end lost 1 base, the J end lost 5 bases, and 6 bases lay between the germline ends. The CDR3 loop spans 14 amino acids. The germline V gene encodes CDR1 LGHDT and CDR2 YNNKEL (reference sequence). The CDR3 reads CASSQGGHNSPLHF. The CDR3 nucleotides are TGTGCCAGCAGCCAAGGGGGGCATAATTCACCCCTCCACTTT.

The chain combines TRBV28 with TRBJ2-1, with 10 bases identical to TRBD2. The germline V gene has CDR1 MDHEN and CDR2 SYDVKM. Losses at the gene ends were 5 bases for V and 9 bases for J; bases not matched to a gene: 13. The CDR3 is 16 residues long. The CDR3 sequence is CASSRAGSGRRGEQFF. DNA for the CDR3: TGTGCCAGCAGTAGGGCGGGTAGCGGGAGGAGGGGTGAGCAGTTCTTC.

In DNA form, the CDR3 reads TGTGCCAGCAGTGACGGGGAGACCGGGGACTACAATGAGCAGTTCTTC. It yields the protein CASSDGETGDYNEQFF. The chain has TRBV6-4 and TRBJ2-1, with D possibly matching TRBD2 (5 bases). Between the trimmed V and J ends, which lost 2 bases and 3 bases, there was a span of 14 bases. Germline CDR1 reads MRHNA; CDR2 reads SNTAGT. This CDR3 comprises 16 residues.

The table lists this clone with a few counts. The V and J genes are TRBV5-1 and TRBJ1-6; the match to TRBD1 covers 9 bases. V dropped 3 bases and J dropped 7; count of bases not matched to a gene: 8. The CDR3 totals 16 residues. Germline V gene lookup returns CDR1 SGHRS and CDR2 YFSETQ. Here the CDR3 reads CASSWGQGERNSPLHF. CDR3 bases: TGCGCCAGCAGCTGGGGACAGGGCGAGCGGAATTCACCCCTCCACTTT.

The chain has TRBV7-2 and TRBJ1-2; D remains ambiguous. The germline V gene has CDR1 SGHTA and CDR2 FQGNSA. V lost 1 base to trimming and J lost 4 bases, with 13 bases between them. The CDR3 is 15 residues long. This CDR3 reads CASSLEFSASYGYTF. The CDR3 nucleotides read TGTGCCAGCAGCTTAGAATTCTCAGCTAGCTATGGCTACACCTTC. The full variable domain, its missing parts supplied by reference TRBV7-2 and TRBJ1-2, is GAGVSQSPSNKVTEKGKDVELRCDPISGHTALYWYRQSLGQGLEFLIYFQGNSAPDKSGLPSDRFSAERTGGSVSTLTIQRTQQEDSAVYLCASSLEFSASYGYTFGSGTRLTVV.